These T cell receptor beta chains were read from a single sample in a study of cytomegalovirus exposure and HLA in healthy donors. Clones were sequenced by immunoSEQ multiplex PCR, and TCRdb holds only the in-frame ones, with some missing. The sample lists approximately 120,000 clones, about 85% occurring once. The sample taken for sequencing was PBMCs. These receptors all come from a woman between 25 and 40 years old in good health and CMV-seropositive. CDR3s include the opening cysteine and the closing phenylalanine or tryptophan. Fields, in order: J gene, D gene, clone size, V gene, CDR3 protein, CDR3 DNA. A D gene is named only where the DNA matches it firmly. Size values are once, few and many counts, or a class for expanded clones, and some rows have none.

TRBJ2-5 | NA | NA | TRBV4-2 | CASSQEAVGGGEGQETQYF | TGTGCCAGCAGCCAAGAGGCCGTGGGCGGGGGCGAGGGTCAAGAGACCCAGTACTTC
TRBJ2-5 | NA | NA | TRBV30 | CACLIGEQYF | TGTGCCTGCCTGATCGGGGAGCAGTACTTC
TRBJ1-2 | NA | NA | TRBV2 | CASGDSRGDLNYGYTF | TGTGCCAGCGGGGACTCCCGAGGGGACCTTAACTATGGCTACACCTTC
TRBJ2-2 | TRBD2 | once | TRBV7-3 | CASSWSGGTPGPNTGELFF | TGTGCCAGCAGCTGGTCGGGGGGGACACCCGGCCCGAACACCGGGGAGCTGTTTTTT
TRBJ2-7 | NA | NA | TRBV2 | CASSEWGGRPTSYEQYF | TGTGCCAGCAGTGAATGGGGAGGCCGCCCGACTTCCTACGAGCAGTACTTC
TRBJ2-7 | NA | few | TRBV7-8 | CASSFVEGGAYEQYF | TGTGCCAGCAGCTTTGTGGAGGGGGGGGCCTACGAGCAGTACTTC
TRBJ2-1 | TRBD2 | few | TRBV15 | CATSTISGRGYNEQFF | TGTGCCACCAGCACCATAAGCGGGAGGGGGTACAATGAGCAGTTCTTC
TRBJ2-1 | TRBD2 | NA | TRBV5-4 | CASSLGPSGGASYNEQFF | TGTGCCAGCAGCTTGGGCCCCAGCGGGGGGGCCTCCTACAATGAGCAGTTCTTC
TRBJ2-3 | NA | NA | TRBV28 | CASSRRLITDTQYF | TGTGCCAGCAGTAGGAGACTAATCACAGATACGCAGTATTTT
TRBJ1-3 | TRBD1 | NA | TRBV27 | CASGLGQPSSGNTIYF | TGTGCCAGCGGCCTGGGACAGCCGAGCTCTGGAAACACCATATATTTT
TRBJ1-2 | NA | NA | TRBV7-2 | CASREAGRYGYTF | TGTGCCAGCAGGGAGGCCGGACGCTATGGCTACACCTTC
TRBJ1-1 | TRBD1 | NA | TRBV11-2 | CASSLDGTGASEAFF | TGTGCCAGCAGCTTAGATGGAACAGGGGCGTCTGAAGCTTTCTTT
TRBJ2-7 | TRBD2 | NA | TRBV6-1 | CASIGRGWAYEQYF | TGTGCCAGCATCGGGCGGGGGTGGGCCTACGAGCAGTACTTC
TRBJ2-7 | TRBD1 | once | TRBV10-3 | CAISLQGAEGEQYF | TGTGCCATCAGTTTACAGGGGGCGGAAGGAGAGCAGTACTTC
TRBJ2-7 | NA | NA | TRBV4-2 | CASSQDVGGGGGGEQYF | TGTGCCAGCAGCCAAGATGTTGGGGGCGGAGGAGGGGGCGAGCAGTACTTC
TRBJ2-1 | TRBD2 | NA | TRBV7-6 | CATGREGSFDEQFF | TGTGCCACCGGGCGGGAGGGCAGCTTTGATGAGCAGTTCTTC
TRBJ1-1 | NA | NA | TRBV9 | CASSVGWEKNTEAFF | TGTGCCAGCAGCGTAGGCTGGGAGAAGAACACTGAAGCTTTCTTT
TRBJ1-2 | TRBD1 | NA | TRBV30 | CAWSAWTGGYGYTF | TGTGCCTGGAGTGCCTGGACAGGGGGCTATGGCTACACCTTC
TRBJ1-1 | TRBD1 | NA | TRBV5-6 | CASRTGQRGTEAFF | TGTGCCAGCAGGACGGGACAGCGAGGGACTGAAGCTTTCTTT
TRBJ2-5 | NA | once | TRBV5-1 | CASSFKETQYF | TGCGCCAGCAGCTTTAAAGAGACCCAGTACTTC
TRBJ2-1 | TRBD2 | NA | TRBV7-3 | CASSSQGGGAYNEQFF | TGTGCCAGCAGCTCTCAAGGCGGGGGGGCCTACAATGAGCAGTTCTTC
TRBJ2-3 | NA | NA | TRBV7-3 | CASSLTSYTDTQYF | TGTGCCAGCAGCTTGACATCCTACACAGATACGCAGTATTTT
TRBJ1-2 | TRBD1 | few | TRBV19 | CATAGQGPFNYGYTF | TGTGCCACAGCAGGACAGGGCCCTTTTAACTATGGCTACACCTTC
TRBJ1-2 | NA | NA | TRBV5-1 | CASSPADSSYGYTF | TGCGCCAGCAGCCCCGCTGACAGTTCCTATGGCTACACCTTC
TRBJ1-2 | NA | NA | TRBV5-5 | CASSLAEIYRPNWGYTF | TGTGCCAGCAGCTTGGCGGAGATCTACAGGCCAAACTGGGGCTACACCTTC
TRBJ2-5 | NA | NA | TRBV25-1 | CASSLETQYF | TGTGCCAGCAGTCTGGAGACCCAGTACTTC
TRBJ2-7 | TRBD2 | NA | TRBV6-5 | CASRSTTSGRYEQYF | TGTGCCAGCAGATCTACTACTAGCGGGAGGTACGAGCAGTACTTC
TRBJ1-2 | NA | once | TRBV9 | CASSSSGGIDNYGYTF | TGTGCCAGCAGCTCATCGGGGGGCATAGATAACTATGGCTACACCTTC
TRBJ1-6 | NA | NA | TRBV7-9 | CASSAWGVNSPLHF | TGTGCCAGCAGTGCTTGGGGAGTTAATTCACCCCTCCACTTT
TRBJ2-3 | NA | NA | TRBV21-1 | CASSTFDRAPTDTQYF | TGTGCCAGCAGCACCTTCGACAGGGCCCCCACAGATACGCAGTATTTT
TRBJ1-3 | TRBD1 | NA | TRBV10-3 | CAISDTGVGGNTIYF | TGTGCCATCAGTGACACAGGGGTTGGCGGAAACACCATATATTTT
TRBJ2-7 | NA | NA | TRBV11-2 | CASSAQTEGEQYF | TGTGCCAGCAGCGCCCAAACCGAGGGCGAGCAGTACTTC
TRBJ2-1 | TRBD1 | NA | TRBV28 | CASSPDRGSYNEQFF | TGTGCCAGCAGTCCTGACAGGGGGTCCTACAATGAGCAGTTCTTC
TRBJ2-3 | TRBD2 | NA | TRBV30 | CAWTPAGANTDTQYF | TGTGCCTGGACCCCAGCGGGAGCAAACACAGATACGCAGTATTTT
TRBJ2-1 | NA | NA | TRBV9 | CASSVEPSSYNEQFF | TGTGCCAGCAGCGTAGAGCCGAGCTCCTACAATGAGCAGTTCTTC
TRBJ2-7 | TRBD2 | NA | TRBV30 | CAYSLSGGSGEQYF | TGTGCCTACTCACTGTCGGGGGGTTCAGGTGAGCAGTACTTC
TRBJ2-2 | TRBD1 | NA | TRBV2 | CASVGTATNTGELFF | TGTGCCAGCGTCGGGACAGCCACGAACACCGGGGAGCTGTTTTTT
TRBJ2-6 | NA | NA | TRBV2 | CASSEAGRAGANVLTF | TGTGCCAGCAGTGAAGCCGGCAGGGCTGGGGCCAACGTCCTGACTTTC
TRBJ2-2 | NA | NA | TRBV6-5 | CASSTVQAGELFF | TGTGCCAGCAGTACCGTCCAGGCCGGGGAGCTGTTTTTT
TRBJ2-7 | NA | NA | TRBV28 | CASSPGLYYEQYF | TGTGCCAGCAGCCCAGGGCTGTACTACGAGCAGTACTTC
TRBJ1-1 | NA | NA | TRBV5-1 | CASSLTPGNTEAFF | TGCGCCAGCAGCCTTACTCCGGGGAACACTGAAGCTTTCTTT
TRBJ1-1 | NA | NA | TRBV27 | CASSFRGESTEAFF | TGTGCCAGCAGTTTCCGGGGTGAGAGCACTGAAGCTTTCTTT
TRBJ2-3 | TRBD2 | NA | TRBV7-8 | CASSLGRTSGFEYF | TGTGCCAGCAGCTTAGGACGGACTAGCGGGTTTGAGTATTTT